These T cell receptor beta chains were read from a single sample in a study of blood T cell repertoires in COVID-19. TCRdb's table, derived via immunoSEQ multiplex PCR, lists solely in-frame clones and lacks some. The data show some 150,000 clones, roughly nine tenths seen once. Sample: peripheral blood. The receptors were sampled from a woman aged 40 to 50 with acute or convalescent COVID-19. CDR3s include the opening cysteine and the closing phenylalanine or tryptophan. A D gene is named only where the DNA matches it firmly. Rows give clone size only sometimes, using once, few, many, or a class for an expanded clone.

cdr3_nt,cdr3_aa,v_call,d_call,j_call,clone_size
TGCGCCAGCAGTGTGAAGCTAGCGGGAGGTACAGATACGCAGTATTTT,CASSVKLAGGTDTQYF,TRBV10-2,TRBD2,TRBJ2-3,.
TGCAGTGCTAGTGCGGGTTACACTGAAGCTTTCTTT,CSASAGYTEAFF,TRBV20-1,.,TRBJ1-1,once
TGTGCCAGCAGCTCGAATAAACAGGGACTAACCAATCAGCCCCAGCATTTT,CASSSNKQGLTNQPQHF,TRBV7-8,.,TRBJ1-5,.
TGTGCCAGCAGTTTACCCGGGGGGGCCGTTGAGCAGTTCTTC,CASSLPGGAVEQFF,TRBV27,TRBD2,TRBJ2-1,.
TGCGCCAGCAGCTACCAGGGTTTTGGGGCCAACGTCCTGACTTTC,CASSYQGFGANVLTF,TRBV4-1,.,TRBJ2-6,.
TGTGCCAGCAGCTTAGGGACAGGGGGATACGAGCAGTACTTC,CASSLGTGGYEQYF,TRBV11-2,TRBD1,TRBJ2-7,.
TGTGCCAGCAGCCGCCACAGGGACAACACTGAAGCTTTCTTT,CASSRHRDNTEAFF,TRBV3-1/TRBV3-2,.,TRBJ1-1,once
TGTGCCAGCAGCAGGGGGCGTGGGAACACTGAAGCTTTCTTT,CASSRGRGNTEAFF,TRBV6-5,TRBD1,TRBJ1-1,.
TGTGCCAGCAGCACTCGGACTAGCGGTCTCAATGAGCAGTTCTTC,CASSTRTSGLNEQFF,TRBV14,TRBD2,TRBJ2-1,.
TGCGCCAGCAGCTTGGCCGGTACCCCTTCCGAGCAGTACTTC,CASSLAGTPSEQYF,TRBV5-1,.,TRBJ2-7,.